A single sample is the source of the 24 T cell receptor beta chains below, sequenced in a study of T cells after yellow fever vaccination. TCRdb analysed the 5' RACE reads with MiXCR anew, one entry per CDR3 protein. Of about 120,000 distinct CDR3 sequences in the sample, roughly 6.8% were seen once. Material: CD4+ T cells sorted from PBMCs, obtained around 45 days after the first yellow fever vaccination. These receptors were obtained from a man aged 18 to 29 who received the YFV17D yellow fever vaccine.

This clonotype has at least ten counts. This chain links TRBV5-1 with TRBJ2-5; D possibly corresponds to TRBD2 (6 bases). V was shortened by 4 bases and J by 3 bases, with 22 bases between the two germline ends. Germline V gene sequence: CDR1 SGHRS, CDR2 YFSETQ. This CDR3 is built from 17 residues. The CDR3 is CASSPGVGPRWEETQYF. Written as DNA, the CDR3 is TGCGCCAGCAGCCCGGGAGTGGGACCCCGATGGGAAGAGACCCAGTACTTC.

The sample holds many counts of this clonotype. The chain couples TRBV28 to TRBJ2-4; 12 nucleotides line up with TRBD2. The length of the CDR3 is 18 residues. The germline CDR1 and CDR2 sequences are MDHEN and SYDVKM. Losses at the gene ends were 3 bases for V and 0 bases for J; bases not matched to a gene: 6. The CDR3 DNA reads TGTGCCAGCAGTTTTGGACTAGCGGGGAACCTAGCCAAAAACATTCAGTACTTC. Residues: CASSFGLAGNLAKNIQYF.

This clonotype was observed many times. The V gene is TRBV11-2, the J gene TRBJ1-1, with D perhaps matching TRBD1 (5 bases). CDR3 length: 15 amino acids. V was pared by 2 bases and J by 6 bases, with 16 bases between. CDR1 and CDR2 (germline): SGHAT, FQNNGV. The CDR3 protein is CASSLYQGGFAEAFF. Written as DNA, the CDR3 is TGTGCCAGCAGCTTATATCAGGGAGGATTCGCTGAAGCTTTCTTT.

This clonotype was counted at least ten times. The chain has TRBV4-3 and TRBJ1-2, with D hard to call. Trimming pared 0 bases from V and 2 bases from J, leaving 1 base between. The germline gives CDR1 LGHNA, CDR2 YSLEER. This CDR3 comprises 12 residues. The CDR3 here is CASSQDNYGYTF. The CDR3 DNA reads as TGCGCCAGCAGCCAAGACAACTATGGCTACACCTTC.

This clonotype has at least ten counts. The chain joins TRBV7-2 to TRBJ1-5; D gene uncertain. This CDR3 spans 15 amino acids. Germline V gives CDR1 SGHTA, CDR2 FQGNSA. V was clipped by 1 base and J by 6 bases, with 13 bases between them. DNA for the CDR3: TGTGCCAGCAGCTTAGTAGCTGGGAGCGGTCAGCCCCAGCATTTT. It is translated as CASSLVAGSGQPQHF.

This clonotype was seen more than once but under ten times. One end of the junction varies from germline; a read error may be responsible. The rearrangement links TRBV20-1 to TRBJ2-5; 10 nucleotides line up with TRBD2. CDR1 is DFQATT and CDR2 is SNEGSKA in the germline V gene (reference sequence). The CDR3 contains 14 residues. CDR3 DNA: TGCAGTGCCAGAGGGCCTAGCGGGGGAAGTACCCAGTACTTC. Residues: CSARGPSGGSTQYF.

V gene TRBV12-3 or TRBV12-4 combines with J gene TRBJ2-3, with 8 bases aligning to TRBD2. This CDR3 has 18 amino acids. The J segment lost 1 base and the V segment lost 0 bases, leaving 9 bases of the junction unmatched. The CDR3 loop is CASSLALRSGGGTDTQYF. Here the CDR3 DNA reads TGTGCCAGCAGTTTAGCGCTTAGGAGCGGGGGAGGCACAGATACGCAGTATTTT.

This clonotype was observed many times. The chain has TRBV24-1 and TRBJ2-3; possibly TRBD2 for D (7 bases). The CDR3 is made up of 15 amino acids. Germline values: CDR1 KGHDR, CDR2 SFDVKD. Between the trimmed V and J ends, which lost 3 bases and 6 bases, there was a span of 15 bases. The CDR3 protein is CATSDLGGGRDTQYF. In nucleotides, the CDR3 is TGTGCCACCAGTGATCTTGGGGGGGGGCGCGATACGCAGTATTTT.

This clonotype was detected ten times or more. The chain links TRBV12-3 or TRBV12-4 to TRBJ2-3, with a tentative D call TRBD1 (5 bases). V lost 7 bases and J 1 base, leaving 12 bases between the germline ends. This CDR3 region has 14 residues. The CDR3 sequence is CASKTQTGTDTQYF. The CDR3 DNA reads TGTGCCAGCAAGACTCAGACAGGCACAGATACGCAGTATTTT.

This clonotype was seen repeatedly, ten times or more. The chain has TRBV11-2 and TRBJ2-2; D call uncertain. CDR1 is SGHAT and CDR2 is FQNNGV in the germline V gene. The V and J ends lost 2 bases and 3 bases respectively, with 13 bases between them. The CDR3 covers 16 residues. In nucleotides, the CDR3 is TGTGCCAGCAGCTTACTTACGGGCGCGGACACCGGGGAGCTGTTTTTT. Translating gives CASSLLTGADTGELFF.

As concerns this clonotype: This may come from a read error, since a much larger clone is one base off. V and J are TRBV4-1 and TRBJ2-5; 7 bases are shared with TRBD2. The CDR3 is 17 amino acids. Germline V gene lookup returns CDR1 MGHRA and CDR2 YSYEKL. V was clipped by 2 bases and J by 2 bases; unmatched bases: 11. For the CDR3, the DNA is TGCGCCAGCAGCCAAACTGGACAAATCGGGGGGCAAGAGACCCAGTACTTC. It is translated as CASSQTGQIGGQETQYF.

To note about this clonotype: Germline and junction disagree at one end, which may indicate a read error. This chain connects TRBV20-1 to TRBJ2-3, with TRBD1 identical over 11 bases. Germline CDR1 is DFQATT and CDR2 is SNEGSKA (reference sequence). This CDR3 is built from 18 residues. The CDR3 is CCAPGQGAGGGRPDTQYF. In DNA, the CDR3 is TGCTGTGCCCCCGGACAGGGGGCTGGTGGAGGAAGGCCAGATACGCAGTATTTT.

This clonotype was found many times. This chain joins TRBV20-1 and TRBJ2-1, with 7 bases that match TRBD1. From germline, CDR1 is DFQATT and CDR2 SNEGSKA (reference sequence). J was trimmed by 6 bases and V by 4 bases; bases with no gene match: 3. The length of the CDR3 is 12 residues. CDR3 sequence reads: CSAITGVNEQFF. The CDR3 bases are TGCAGTGCTATAACAGGGGTCAATGAGCAGTTCTTC.

This clonotype was picked up many times. The V call is TRBV5-1, the J call TRBJ1-2; 7 nucleotides match TRBD1. V gave up 0 bases and J gave up 8 bases; unmatched junction bases: 13. The germline gives CDR1 SGHRS, CDR2 YFSETQ. The CDR3 extends over 16 amino acids. CDR3 region: CASSLVQGSVLGGYTF. DNA for the CDR3: TGCGCCAGCAGCTTGGTACAGGGGAGCGTGCTTGGGGGCTACACCTTC. Based on the CDR3 plus reference TRBV5-1 and TRBJ1-2, the full variable domain is KAGVTQTPRYLIKTRGQQVTLSCSPISGHRSVSWYQQTPGQGLQFLFEYFSETQRNKGNFPGRFSGRQFSNSRSEMNVSTLELGDSALYLCASSLVQGSVLGGYTFGSGTRLTVV.

This clonotype occurred many times. This sequence joins TRBV4-2 and TRBJ2-7; D remains unclear. The CDR3 sequence is 14 residues long. The V and J ends lost 0 bases and 0 bases respectively, with 6 bases between them. Germline V lookup: CDR1 LGHNA, CDR2 YNFKEQ. The CDR3 DNA follows: TGTGCCAGCAGCCAAGATCGGACCTCCTACGAGCAGTACTTC. It translates to CASSQDRTSYEQYF.

This clonotype was seen at least ten times. V gene TRBV4-2 combines with J gene TRBJ2-5; the D gene is possibly TRBD1 (6 bases). Germline-derived CDR1 and CDR2 are LGHNA and YNFKEQ. This CDR3 comprises 15 residues. Deletions cut 4 bases from V and 2 bases from J, with 14 bases between. CDR3 coding DNA: TGTGCCAGCAGCCCTAACAGGGCAGGTCAAGAGACCCAGTACTTC. Amino acid sequence: CASSPNRAGQETQYF.

This clonotype was counted many times. This chain uses TRBV10-3 with TRBJ2-1; TRBD2 matches at 9 bases. Germline V gene lookup returns CDR1 ENHRY and CDR2 SYGVKD. Trimming cost V 9 bases and J 5 bases; bases outside gene matches: 8. The CDR3 is made up of 14 amino acids. The CDR3 loop is CAIRRLAEHNEQFF. The CDR3 DNA reads TGTGCCATAAGAAGACTAGCGGAACACAATGAGCAGTTCTTC.

This clonotype was seen ten or more times. J is TRBJ2-3 and V is TRBV6-1; D ambiguous. Trimming stripped 7 bases from V and 1 base from J, with 18 bases between. The CDR3 is made up of 16 amino acids. Germline-derived CDR1 and CDR2 are MNHNS and SASEGT. The CDR3 sequence: CASTRPTGLGTDTQYF. DNA for the CDR3: TGTGCCAGCACCCGGCCGACTGGTCTCGGCACAGATACGCAGTATTTT.

This clonotype was observed at least ten times. The V gene is TRBV5-1, the J gene TRBJ2-1, with no clear D. This CDR3 comprises 13 residues. CDR1 and CDR2 (germline): SGHRS, YFSETQ. Trimming pared 5 bases from V and 4 bases from J, leaving 10 bases between. CDR3 sequence reads: CASSADFYNEQFF. CDR3 DNA: TGCGCCAGCAGTGCCGACTTTTACAATGAGCAGTTCTTC. The full variable domain, with the rest looked up from reference TRBV5-1 and TRBJ2-1, is KAGVTQTPRYLIKTRGQQVTLSCSPISGHRSVSWYQQTPGQGLQFLFEYFSETQRNKGNFPGRFSGRQFSNSRSEMNVSTLELGDSALYLCASSADFYNEQFFGPGTRLTVL.

J is TRBJ2-2 and V is TRBV2; perhaps D is TRBD1 or TRBD2 (6 bases each). Between the trimmed V and J ends, which lost 2 bases and 6 bases, there was a span of 13 bases. CDR3 length equals 15 residues. Germline CDR1 and CDR2: SNHLY and FYNNEI. The CDR3 is CASSEWGAGAGELFF. The DNA for the CDR3 is TGTGCCAGCAGTGAATGGGGGGCCGGTGCCGGGGAGCTGTTTTTT.

This clonotype occurred many times. This sequence joins TRBV12-3 or TRBV12-4 and TRBJ1-1; the D gene is possibly TRBD1 (6 bases). The V gene lost 8 bases and the J gene lost 5 bases, with 18 bases spanning the gap. This CDR3 region has 14 residues. CDR3 sequence: CASGGQAGATEAFF. In nucleotides, the CDR3 is TGTGCCAGCGGGGGCCAGGCAGGGGCTACTGAAGCTTTCTTT.

This clonotype was seen repeatedly, ten times or more. CDR3 protein: CASSLAVPPTDTQYF. CDR3 in DNA: TGCGCCAGCAGCTTGGCAGTCCCCCCAACAGATACGCAGTATTTT. This sequence joins TRBV5-1 and TRBJ2-3, with D hard to call. CDR1 and CDR2 (germline): SGHRS, YFSETQ. V was pared by 0 bases and J by 3 bases, with 11 bases between. The CDR3 runs to 15 residues.

For this clonotype: This sequence may be a read error, since a much larger clone differs from it by one base. The chain has TRBV7-2 and TRBJ2-5, with 7 bases lining up with TRBD2. Germline V lookup: CDR1 SGHTA, CDR2 FQGNSA. This CDR3 contains 14 residues. V trimming: 4 bases; J trimming: 3 bases; junction bases outside the gene matches: 5. CDR3 amino acids: CASSSAGTEETQYF. The DNA of the CDR3 is TGTGCCAGCAGCTCAGCGGGGACGGAAGAGACCCAGTACTTC. The variable domain in full, with the rest retrieved from reference TRBV7-2 and TRBJ2-5, is GAGVSQSPSNKVTEKGKDVELRCDPISGHTALYWYRQSLGQGLEFLIYFQGNSAPDKSGLPSDRFSAERTGGSVSTLTIQRTQQEDSAVYLCASSSAGTEETQYFGPGTRLLVL.

There are many counts of this clonotype. The chain has TRBV20-1 and TRBJ2-5; 7 bases line up with TRBD2. Looked up from germline, CDR1 is DFQATT and CDR2 is SNEGSKA (reference sequence). CDR3 length: 15 residues. The V segment lost 3 bases and the J segment 6 bases; nucleotides outside the gene matches: 13. The CDR3 loop is CSASGTGGLRKTQYF. CDR3 sequence (DNA): TGCAGTGCTAGCGGGACGGGGGGTTTACGTAAGACCCAGTACTTC.